This T cell receptor beta chain was observed in a study of blood T cell repertoires in COVID-19. The overall study: T cells, B-cell-depleted T cells, or PBMCs supplied cDNA or gDNA.

There are 14 residues in the CDR3. V lost 8 bases and J lost 0, with 10 bases in between. Germline V lookup: CDR1 LNHDA, CDR2 SQIVND (reference sequence). With regard to this clone: At the DNA level, this CDR3 is encoded by other sequences in the same sample as well.

Followed over time, Seattle patients had been enrolled while infection was active. In the source study's methods: For nucleated cells, counts were estimated from reference gene primer amplification. Generated by immunoSEQ multiplex PCR, the TCRdb table keeps only in-frame clones and is missing some. V and J calls plus clone size are reproduced from that table; the DNA served to infer D and trimming. Here the sample spans 250,000 to 350,000 clones, under 85% being singletons. The sequence was collected from a human donor with COVID-19, enrolled during active disease. The donor label of this sample is uncertain. The chain couples TRBV19 to TRBJ1-4; TRBD1 might be the D (5 bases). The material sequenced was peripheral blood. The CDR3 bases are TGTGCCAGTTCGGACACTTCAACTAATGAAAAACTGTTTTTT. It yields the protein CASSDTSTNEKLFF.